Below are 20 T cell receptor beta chains sequenced from a single sample in a study of metastatic and nonmetastatic thyroid tumors. MiXCR reprocessed the PCR reads for TCRdb. The table records 55,000 or so clones, about 15% of them present only once. The entire patient cohort was treatment-naive prior to thyroid surgery. Sequencing was performed on blood. Receptors were obtained from a female donor with papillary thyroid cancer or a benign thyroid nodule (not recorded which). Some clones in this sample may be carry-over from other donors' samples.

This clone came up many times. This sequence joins TRBV6-5 and TRBJ2-7; the D gene is possibly TRBD1 (6 bases). Germline-derived CDR1 and CDR2 are MNHEY and SVGAGI. The CDR3 contains 14 residues. V was trimmed by 6 bases and J by 3 bases, leaving 15 bases between them. For the CDR3, the DNA is TGTGCCAGCAGATTACAGGGTGTAAGCTACGAGCAGTACTTC. It specifies CASRLQGVSYEQYF.

This clone has a count of ten or more. J is TRBJ2-2 and V is TRBV6-1; no definite D call. Trimming pared 4 bases from V and 1 base from J, leaving 4 bases between. The CDR3 covers 13 residues. The V gene's germline CDR1 is MNHNS and CDR2 SASEGT. CDR3 nucleotide sequence: TGTGCCAGCAGTGTCGGGAACACCGGGGAGCTGTTTTTT. This sequence encodes CASSVGNTGELFF.

This clone was counted only a few times. The chain couples TRBV6-2 or TRBV6-3 to TRBJ2-7, with D perhaps being TRBD1 or TRBD2 (5 bases each). This CDR3 spans 14 amino acids. V was trimmed by 3 bases and J by 13 bases, leaving 22 bases between them. CDR1 and CDR2 (germline): MNHEY, SVGEGT. The CDR3 DNA follows: TGTGCCAGCAGTTATCCGGGACGGAGGCCCGATCAATACTTC. It specifies CASSYPGRRPDQYF.

At least ten counts were recorded for this clone. The rearrangement joins TRBV7-8 to TRBJ1-1; D unresolved. V shed 8 bases and J shed 0 bases, with 13 bases lying between them. The length of the CDR3 is 14 residues. Per the germline V gene, CDR1 is SGHVS and CDR2 is FQNEAQ. CDR3 sequence: CASRQRLMNTEAFF. Here the CDR3 DNA reads TGTGCCAGCCGCCAAAGGCTTATGAACACTGAAGCTTTCTTT.

This clone was seen many times. The chain has TRBV5-6 and TRBJ1-1; D call uncertain. Germline lookup yields CDR1 SGHDT and CDR2 YYEEEE. Between the trimmed V and J ends, which lost 7 bases and 1 base, there was a span of 8 bases. The CDR3 totals 12 residues. CDR3 amino acids: CASGKGNTEAFF. The CDR3 coding sequence is TGTGCCAGCGGGAAGGGGAACACTGAAGCTTTCTTT.

This clone was recorded many times. A read error is possible here, since a much larger clone lies one base away. V gene TRBV28 combines with J gene TRBJ2-3, with a possible D match to TRBD2 (6 bases). Germline CDR1 and CDR2: MDHEN and SYDVKM. Between the trimmed V and J ends, which lost 1 base and 5 bases, there was a span of 7 bases. CDR3 length: 13 residues. CDR3 bases: TGTGCCAGCAGTTTATTGGGAGGAGATACGCAGTATTTT. Translated: CASSLLGGDTQYF.

This clone was seen at least ten times. The CDR3 DNA sequence: TGTGCCAGCAGCTTACAGGGGAACTCCTACAATGAGCAGTTCTTC. Translated: CASSLQGNSYNEQFF. The chain carries TRBV5-5 and TRBJ2-1, with TRBD1 matching 7 bases. Germline-derived CDR1 and CDR2 are SGHKS and YYEKEE (reference sequence). J was trimmed by 0 bases and V by 2 bases; bases with no gene match: 2. This CDR3 spans 15 amino acids.

The CDR3 reads CASSPRKGMNTEAFF. Here the CDR3 DNA reads TGTGCCAGCAGTCCACGGAAAGGGATGAACACTGAAGCTTTCTTT. This sequence joins TRBV6-2 or TRBV6-3 and TRBJ1-1; no clear D gene. The germline V and J ends were trimmed by 5 bases and 0 bases, with 13 bases remaining between them. Germline V lookup: CDR1 MNHEY, CDR2 SVGEGT. The CDR3 covers 15 residues.

The rearrangement joins TRBV12-3 or TRBV12-4 to TRBJ2-1, with 8 bases lining up with TRBD1. J was trimmed by 12 bases and V by 2 bases; bases with no gene match: 12. The CDR3 covers 15 residues. The CDR3 protein is CASSLIDFPTGGQFF. CDR3 DNA sequence: TGTGCCAGCAGTTTAATAGACTTTCCTACAGGGGGGCAGTTCTTC.

This clone was counted many times. The V call is TRBV15, the J call TRBJ1-4; 12 bases line up with TRBD1. CDR3 length: 17 residues. Germline V gene lookup returns CDR1 LNHNV and CDR2 YYDKDF (reference sequence). Trimming at V came to 1 base and at J to 7 bases, leaving 7 bases not matched to a gene. In DNA, the CDR3 is TGTGCCACCAGCAGAGCCGGGACAGGGGGCGCAGGTGAAAAACTGTTTTTT. It codes for CATSRAGTGGAGEKLFF.

This clone was observed a few times. The V call is TRBV25-1, the J call TRBJ2-3; 9 nucleotides agree with TRBD2. Trimming cost V 2 bases and J 4 bases; bases outside gene matches: 13. The CDR3 runs to 18 residues. Germline CDR1 and CDR2: MGHDK and SYGVNS. CDR3 in amino acids: CASSEQHGAGGGSDTQYF. CDR3 sequence (DNA): TGTGCCAGCAGTGAACAACACGGAGCGGGAGGAGGCTCAGATACGCAGTATTTT.

This clone was seen repeatedly, ten times or more. This chain joins TRBV5-6 and TRBJ1-5; D gene uncertain. This CDR3 has 12 residues. Germline V gene data show CDR1 as SGHDT and CDR2 as YYEEEE. Trimming shortened V by 2 bases and J by 6 bases, and 6 bases separated the two germline ends. CDR3 DNA: TGTGCCAGCAGCTTAGTAGGTCAGCCCCAGCATTTT. Protein sequence: CASSLVGQPQHF.

This clone was detected many times. This chain links TRBV20-1 with TRBJ2-2, with TRBD2 identical over 15 bases. The CDR3 covers 17 residues. CDR1 is DFQATT, CDR2 SNEGSKA, per germline (reference sequence). V shed 6 bases and J 1 base; nucleotides not matched to a gene: 6. For the CDR3, the DNA is TGCAGTGCGCCCGGGACTAGCGGGAGGATGAACACCGGGGAGCTGTTTTTT. This sequence encodes CSAPGTSGRMNTGELFF.

This clone was seen only a few times. This chain links TRBV14 with TRBJ2-3; 8 nucleotides agree with TRBD1. V lost 6 bases to trimming and J lost 2 bases; unmatched junction nucleotides: 7. Germline assignment: CDR1 SGHDN and CDR2 FVKESK. The CDR3 runs 15 residues. In DNA form, the CDR3 reads TGTGCCAGCAGTCCCGGGACAGGAGCCACAGATACGCAGTATTTT. Protein: CASSPGTGATDTQYF.

The rearrangement joins TRBV5-1 to TRBJ1-1; no definite D call. The CDR3 has 12 amino acids. CDR1 SGHRS and CDR2 YFSETQ come from the germline V gene. With 0 bases removed from V and 8 bases from J, the gap between germline ends came to 8 bases. The chain's CDR3 is CASSLDGKEAFF. The CDR3 DNA reads TGCGCCAGCAGCTTGGATGGAAAGGAAGCTTTCTTT. Based on the CDR3 plus reference TRBV5-1 and TRBJ1-1, the full variable domain is KAGVTQTPRYLIKTRGQQVTLSCSPISGHRSVSWYQQTPGQGLQFLFEYFSETQRNKGNFPGRFSGRQFSNSRSEMNVSTLELGDSALYLCASSLDGKEAFFGQGTRLTVV.

Only a few counts were recorded for this clone. One base away lies a much larger clone, so this may be a sequencing read error. This specimen includes other DNA sequences encoding the same CDR3. The chain has TRBV7-9 and TRBJ2-5; 9 bases are a match to TRBD2. The junction had 5 bases not matched to a gene; V was cut back by 0 bases and J by 0 bases. There are 17 residues in the CDR3. Looked up from germline, CDR1 is SEHNR and CDR2 is FQNEAQ (reference sequence). The CDR3 loop reads CASSLAGLAGHQETQYF. CDR3 sequence (DNA): TGTGCCAGCAGCTTAGCGGGACTAGCTGGGCACCAAGAGACCCAGTACTTC.

This clone was seen many times. V usage is TRBV11-2 and J usage is TRBJ1-3, with D hard to call. V was clipped by 6 bases and J by 0 bases, with 12 bases between them. Germline lookup yields CDR1 SGHAT and CDR2 FQNNGV. This CDR3 has 15 residues. DNA for the CDR3: TGTGCCAGCAGGGATCGGCGGGGCTCTGGAAACACCATATATTTT. Amino acids: CASRDRRGSGNTIYF. The whole variable domain, filled in from reference TRBV11-2 and TRBJ1-3, reads EAGVAQSPRYKIIEKRQSVAFWCNPISGHATLYWYQQILGQGPKLLIQFQNNGVVDDSQLPKDRFSAERLKGVDSTLKIQPAKLEDSAVYLCASRDRRGSGNTIYFGEGSWLTVV.

There are many counts of this clone. The CDR3 bases are TGTGCCAGCAGGAAGGGGAGAAACACCGGGGAGCTGTTTTTT. It codes for CASRKGRNTGELFF. J is TRBJ2-2 and V is TRBV7-3; D is possibly TRBD1 or TRBD2 (5 bases each). The germline V gene encodes CDR1 SGHTA and CDR2 FQGTGA. The CDR3 has 14 residues. V gave up 6 bases and J gave up 2 bases, with 10 bases separating them. The variable domain in full, completed from reference TRBV7-3 and TRBJ2-2, reads GAGVSQTPSNKVTEKGKYVELRCDPISGHTALYWYRQSLGQGPEFLIYFQGTGAADDSGLPNDRFFAVRPEGSVSTLKIQRTERGDSAVYLCASRKGRNTGELFFGEGSRLTVL.

In the case of this clone: Possible read error: a much larger clone is one base away. The sample contains more than one DNA sequence encoding this CDR3. The rearrangement uses TRBV11-1 and TRBJ1-1; TRBD1 is a possible D gene (5 bases). CDR3 length equals 16 residues. The V gene's germline CDR1 is SGHAT and CDR2 FQDESV (reference sequence). V lost 5 bases, J lost 0 bases, and 16 bases lay in between. The chain's CDR3 is CASSPPSGTVNTEAFF. DNA for the CDR3: TGTGCCAGCAGCCCCCCTTCCGGGACTGTGAACACTGAAGCTTTCTTT.

This clone appeared many times. The chain carries TRBV6-1 and TRBJ1-1; D ambiguous. V lost 2 bases, J lost 3 bases, and 10 bases lay in between. Germline V gives CDR1 MNHNS, CDR2 SASEGT. The CDR3 consists of 14 residues. This CDR3 is CASSEPGMYTEAFF. The CDR3 bases are TGTGCCAGCAGTGAACCGGGTATGTACACTGAAGCTTTCTTT.